This entry is about one T cell receptor (beta chain). The repertoire was sequenced with immunoSEQ multiplex PCR; TCRdb's copy has only in-frame clones and lacks some. This sample has about 480,000 clones, with about 83% found just once. This sample stems from a study of Ad26.COV2.S vaccination and SARS-CoV-2 variants. This sample's treatment: some 20 received Ad26.COV2.S at low or high dose, single or two shots; 5 received placebo; per-sample allocation not given. Day 63 after the first injection of vaccine or placebo was the sampling time. The material sequenced was peripheral blood, taken in a trial of Ad26.COV2.S vaccine versus placebo. The clonotype was recovered from a person between 18 and 65 years old who received the Ad26.COV2.S COVID-19 vaccine or a placebo.

For the CDR3, the DNA is TGCGCCAGCAGCCAACAGGCTGGAAACACCATATATTTT. Amino acid sequence: CASSQQAGNTIYF. The chain carries TRBV4-3 and TRBJ1-3; D uncertain. V was pared by 2 bases and J by 2 bases, with 4 bases between. The V gene's germline CDR1 is LGHNA and CDR2 YSLEER. The CDR3 contains 13 residues.